This TCR beta chain was recovered during a study of blood T cells in healthy people across ages. It was with a sample-barcoded 5' primer and a J-beta primer mix that a second PCR of about 6 to 11 cycles was run. TCRdb passed the 5' RACE reads through MiXCR, listing each CDR3 protein once. Of about 1.5 million distinct CDR3 sequences in the sample, around 40% were seen once. The clonotype originates from a woman aged 18-29 years in good health. Source material: blood.

The CDR3 loop reads CASSFSTGVPYF. In nucleotides, the CDR3 is TGTGCCAGCAGCTTTTCGACAGGGGTGCCGTACTTC. V gene TRBV5-6 combines with J gene TRBJ2-5, with 8 bases that match TRBD1. The V segment lost 2 bases and the J segment 13 bases; nucleotides outside the gene matches: 7. This CDR3 contains 12 residues. Germline V gives CDR1 SGHDT, CDR2 YYEEEE.